The 32 T cell receptor beta chains in this list originate from one sample, sequenced in a study of cytotoxic CD8 clonotypes in ibrutinib-treated CLL. Produced via immunoSEQ multiplex PCR; TCRdb's table is partial and in-frame only. In the table there are roughly 47,000 clones, about half of which are singletons. The specimen comprised PBMCs, sampled after 12 months of ibrutinib treatment. These receptors originate from a human donor with chronic lymphocytic leukemia.

The chain has TRBV15 and TRBJ2-6; D tentatively fits TRBD1 or TRBD2 (5 bases each). CDR3 length: 15 residues. Trimming shortened V by 6 bases and J by 0 bases, and 9 bases separated the two germline ends. CDR1 LNHNV and CDR2 YYDKDF come from the germline V gene (reference sequence). CDR3: CATRRGSSGANVLTF. CDR3 DNA: TGTGCCACCAGGAGGGGTAGCTCTGGGGCCAACGTCCTGACTTTC. The variable domain in full, completed from reference TRBV15 and TRBJ2-6, reads DAMVIQNPRYQVTQFGKPVTLSCSQTLNHNVMYWYQQKSSQAPKLLFHYYDKDFNNEADTPDNFQSRRPNTSFCFLDIRSPGLGDTAMYLCATRRGSSGANVLTFGAGSRLTVL.

This chain links TRBV29-1 with TRBJ1-4, with unresolved D. The length of the CDR3 is 12 residues. Germline V CDR1 and CDR2: SQVTM, ANQGSEA. The ends were cut back, 3 bases at V and 8 bases at J, with 10 bases in the middle. CDR3 nucleotide sequence: TGCAGCGTTGATATGGGCTCCGAAAAACTGTTTTTT. Protein sequence: CSVDMGSEKLFF.

For this clone: Other DNA sequences in this sample translate to the same CDR3. The chain links TRBV7-9 to TRBJ2-3, with D possibly being TRBD1 (6 bases). This CDR3 is 14 amino acids long. Trimming stripped 5 bases from V and 3 bases from J, with 12 bases between. Germline V CDR1 and CDR2: SEHNR, FQNEAQ (reference sequence). CDR3 in DNA: TGTGCCAGCAGCCCAAGGGGGAGTACAGATACGCAGTATTTT. This sequence encodes CASSPRGSTDTQYF.

The chain combines TRBV6-1 with TRBJ1-5; no clear D gene. Germline lookup yields CDR1 MNHNS and CDR2 SASEGT. The V gene lost 7 bases and the J gene lost 1 base, with 14 bases spanning the gap. CDR3 size: 15 residues. In DNA, the CDR3 is TGTGCCAGCATGGGAGGCCGGACGAGCAATCAGCCCCAGCATTTT. This sequence encodes CASMGGRTSNQPQHF.

This clone has only a few counts. V gene TRBV2 combines with J gene TRBJ1-5; 10 positions agree with TRBD1. The CDR3 is made up of 19 amino acids. Germline loops: CDR1 SNHLY, CDR2 FYNNEI. Trimming at V came to 6 bases and at J to 1 base, leaving 15 bases not matched to a gene. CDR3 nucleotide sequence: TGTGCCAGCAGCTACGCATTAACCGGGACAGGGGACAGCAATCAGCCCCAGCATTTT. Protein sequence: CASSYALTGTGDSNQPQHF.

This clone showed up many times. The chain employs TRBV11-3 and TRBJ2-1, with D perhaps matching TRBD2 (5 bases). Germline loops: CDR1 SGHNT, CDR2 YENEEA. The V gene lost 5 bases and the J gene lost 0 bases, with 8 bases spanning the gap. The CDR3 contains 14 residues. CDR3 in DNA: TGTGCCAGCAGCCACGGGATCTCCTACAATGAGCAGTTCTTC. Translated: CASSHGISYNEQFF.

The CDR3 sequence: CASSLTGLAGGEQYF. Written as DNA, the CDR3 is TGTGCCAGCAGTCTAACAGGACTAGCGGGAGGGGAGCAGTACTTC. The rearrangement links TRBV27 to TRBJ2-7; 15 bases align to TRBD2. From germline, CDR1 is MNHEY and CDR2 SMNVEV (reference sequence). Trimming removed 5 bases from V and 7 bases from J; junction bases left unmatched: 6. The CDR3 extends over 15 amino acids.

This sequence joins TRBV5-1 and TRBJ2-2, with D perhaps matching TRBD1 (6 bases). Between the trimmed V and J ends, which lost 3 bases and 2 bases, there was a span of 14 bases. Germline assignment: CDR1 SGHRS and CDR2 YFSETQ. The CDR3 runs 16 residues. The CDR3 region is CASSSYARGNTGELFF. As DNA, the CDR3 is TGCGCCAGCAGCTCCTACGCCAGGGGTAACACCGGGGAGCTGTTTTTT.

The V gene is TRBV30, the J gene TRBJ2-1; 10 positions match TRBD2. CDR3 length: 17 amino acids. V gave up 0 bases and J gave up 8 bases; unmatched junction bases: 13. Germline V gene sequence: CDR1 GTSNPN, CDR2 SVGIG (reference sequence). The CDR3 loop is CAWSVPASGRTWDEQFF. CDR3 bases: TGTGCCTGGAGTGTACCGGCTAGCGGGAGAACCTGGGATGAGCAGTTCTTC.

The chain joins TRBV7-2 to TRBJ2-5; 11 nucleotides agree with TRBD2. CDR3 length equals 14 residues. The germline gives CDR1 SGHTA, CDR2 FQGNSA. Trimming cost V 5 bases and J 4 bases; bases outside gene matches: 3. Written as DNA, the CDR3 is TGTGCCAGCAGCGCAGGACTAGCGGGAGAGACCCAGTACTTC. Encoded protein: CASSAGLAGETQYF.

V and J are TRBV5-1 and TRBJ2-1; 11 bases are shared with TRBD2. The CDR3 runs 16 residues. With V trimmed by 0 bases and J by 7 bases, 6 bases remained unmatched. Germline V gives CDR1 SGHRS, CDR2 YFSETQ. The CDR3 loop is CASSLARLAGGNEQFF. CDR3 DNA: TGCGCCAGCAGCTTGGCCCGCCTAGCGGGAGGTAATGAGCAGTTCTTC.

This clone was seen more than once but under ten times. The rearrangement links TRBV6-1 to TRBJ1-1; D remains ambiguous. Germline CDR1 is MNHNS and CDR2 is SASEGT. CDR3 length equals 13 residues. Trimming removed 7 bases from V and 0 bases from J, with 9 bases in between. The chain's CDR3 is CASIFRMNTEAFF. CDR3 bases: TGTGCCAGCATTTTCCGGATGAACACTGAAGCTTTCTTT.

V is TRBV11-3 and J is TRBJ2-1; tentative D call: TRBD2 (5 bases). The CDR3 is 15 residues long. The ends were cut back, 3 bases at V and 0 bases at J, with 9 bases in the middle. Germline CDR1 is SGHNT and CDR2 is YENEEA. The CDR3 sequence is CASSLGASSYNEQFF. The CDR3 DNA follows: TGTGCCAGCAGCTTGGGAGCGTCCTCCTACAATGAGCAGTTCTTC. Drawing the rest from reference TRBV11-3 and TRBJ2-1, the complete variable domain is EAGVVQSPRYKIIEKKQPVAFWCNPISGHNTLYWYLQNLGQGPELLIRYENEEAVDDSQLPKDRFSAERLKGVDSTLKIQPAELGDSAVYLCASSLGASSYNEQFFGPGTRLTVL.

This clone was observed a few times. This same CDR3 is encoded by further DNA sequences in the sample. The chain is built from TRBV7-9 and TRBJ2-1, with D possibly being TRBD1 (5 bases). Germline lookup yields CDR1 SEHNR and CDR2 FQNEAQ (reference sequence). This CDR3 comprises 13 residues. V gave up 3 bases and J gave up 4 bases, with 7 bases separating them. This CDR3 is CASSFDSYNEQFF. Written as DNA, the CDR3 is TGTGCCAGCAGCTTCGACAGTTACAATGAGCAGTTCTTC.

This clone was seen a handful of times. The J gene is TRBJ2-1, the V gene TRBV5-4; 8 bases map to TRBD1. The CDR3 contains 14 residues. The V gene end was trimmed by 6 bases and the J gene end by 0 bases; junction bases not matched to a gene: 2. The germline CDR1 and CDR2 sequences are SGHNT and YYREEE (reference sequence). The CDR3 bases are TGTGCCAGCACCGACAGGGGCTCCTACAATGAGCAGTTCTTC. It yields the protein CASTDRGSYNEQFF.

The rearrangement links TRBV19 to TRBJ1-2, with 7 bases lining up with TRBD1. Trimming at V came to 7 bases and at J to 1 base, leaving 9 bases not matched to a gene. The CDR3 covers 15 residues. Germline V gives CDR1 LNHDA, CDR2 SQIVND (reference sequence). Written as DNA, the CDR3 is TGTGCCAGTAATTTCGTAGGACAGGTTAACTATGGCTACACCTTC. This sequence encodes CASNFVGQVNYGYTF.

V is TRBV23-1 and J is TRBJ1-5, with no clear D. Being an ORF, TRBV23-1 has a function that is uncertain. The V and J ends lost 1 base and 6 bases respectively, with 28 bases between them. The CDR3 has 20 residues. The CDR3 coding sequence is TGCGCCAGCAGTCAATGTACCCTCCTGTGCCCAGCCGCAACCACTCAGCCCCAGCATTTT. Protein: CASSQCTLLCPAATTQPQHF.

The chain combines TRBV13 with TRBJ2-6, with D unresolved. Germline V gene data show CDR1 as PRHDT and CDR2 as FYEKMQ (reference sequence). Deletions cut 3 bases from V and 0 bases from J, with 0 bases between. The CDR3 extends over 13 amino acids. The CDR3 region has the DNA TGTGCCAGCAGCTTCTCTGGGGCCAACGTCCTGACTTTC. This sequence encodes CASSFSGANVLTF.

The chain couples TRBV7-8 to TRBJ1-5; TRBD1 is a possible D gene (5 bases). The CDR3 contains 15 residues. V was pared by 0 bases and J by 7 bases, with 13 bases between. Germline V lookup: CDR1 SGHVS, CDR2 FQNEAQ. The CDR3 sequence is CASSLALDRYQPQHF. The CDR3 bases are TGTGCCAGCAGCTTAGCGCTCGACAGATACCAGCCCCAGCATTTT.

The V gene is TRBV6-5, the J gene TRBJ2-1; unclear D gene. The CDR3 is made up of 13 amino acids. The germline V and J ends were trimmed by 0 bases and 7 bases, with 7 bases remaining between them. Germline V gene data show CDR1 as MNHEY and CDR2 as SVGAGI. The CDR3 loop reads CASSYSGRNEQFF. In nucleotides, the CDR3 is TGTGCCAGCAGTTACTCGGGCAGAAATGAGCAGTTCTTC.

V usage is TRBV9 and J usage is TRBJ2-1; 10 bases are a match to TRBD2. Germline assignment: CDR1 SGDLS and CDR2 YYNGEE. Unmatched junction bases numbered 13, after V lost 4 bases and J lost 12 bases. The CDR3 is 15 residues long. The CDR3 DNA follows: TGTGCCAGCAGCCAACTAGCGGGATGGTCCTCGGGGCAGTTCTTC. Protein: CASSQLAGWSSGQFF.

V is TRBV13 and J is TRBJ1-1; no definite D call. CDR3 length equals 15 residues. V dropped 1 base and J dropped 6 bases, with 15 bases sitting between them. Germline loops: CDR1 PRHDT, CDR2 FYEKMQ (reference sequence). CDR3 sequence: CASSLDGIEYAEAFF. The CDR3 DNA reads as TGTGCCAGCAGCTTAGATGGGATCGAGTACGCTGAAGCTTTCTTT.

This clone was seen a few times. V is TRBV28 and J is TRBJ2-2; D gene uncertain. This CDR3 is built from 13 residues. CDR1 and CDR2 (germline): MDHEN, SYDVKM. V gave up 6 bases and J gave up 5 bases, with 10 bases separating them. CDR3 DNA: TGTGCCAGCAGCCCGCAGATTACCGGGGAGCTGTTTTTT. Translating gives CASSPQITGELFF.

The chain joins TRBV5-6 to TRBJ2-4; 7 bases line up with TRBD1. The CDR3 spans 14 residues. Germline assignment: CDR1 SGHDT and CDR2 YYEEEE. Germline trimming cut 5 bases from V and 3 bases from J; bases unmatched to any gene: 5. CDR3 in amino acids: CASRFTGDKNIQYF. CDR3 sequence (DNA): TGTGCCAGCAGGTTTACAGGGGACAAAAACATTCAGTACTTC.

This clone was picked up many times. The chain joins TRBV9 to TRBJ2-3; 7 bases line up with TRBD1. CDR1 and CDR2 (germline): SGDLS, YYNGEE. This CDR3 contains 14 residues. V gave up 4 bases and J gave up 4 bases; unmatched junction bases: 6. The DNA of the CDR3 is TGTGCCAGCAGCACCCGACAGGGACCAGATACGCAGTATTTT. Protein sequence: CASSTRQGPDTQYF.

The rearrangement links TRBV30 to TRBJ1-3, with D unresolved. V gave up 7 bases and J gave up 1 base, with 14 bases separating them. The germline V gene has CDR1 GTSNPN and CDR2 SVGIG (reference sequence). The CDR3 runs to 14 residues. CDR3 sequence (DNA): TGTGCCTCCCTTGGATTTAGATCTGGAAACACCATATATTTT. It specifies CASLGFRSGNTIYF.

The genes are TRBV2 and TRBJ2-3, with a weak D call TRBD2 (6 bases). The V end was cut by 2 bases, the J end by 4 bases, with 13 bases between. The germline gives CDR1 SNHLY, CDR2 FYNNEI. This CDR3 region has 15 residues. The DNA for the CDR3 is TGTGCCAGCAGTGAAATGGCGGGAACATCAGATACGCAGTATTTT. Translated: CASSEMAGTSDTQYF.

V is TRBV7-8 and J is TRBJ1-5, with D unresolved. Trimming shortened V by 0 bases and J by 4 bases, and 4 bases separated the two germline ends. Germline V gene lookup returns CDR1 SGHVS and CDR2 FQNEAQ. The CDR3 is made up of 13 amino acids. CDR3 sequence reads: CASSLAHNQPQHF. The CDR3 bases are TGTGCCAGCAGCTTAGCGCATAATCAGCCCCAGCATTTT. Full variable domain (remainder filled in from reference TRBV7-8 and TRBJ1-5): GAGVSQSPRYKVAKRGQDVALRCDPISGHVSLFWYQQALGQGPEFLTYFQNEAQLDKSGLPSDRFFAERPEGSVSTLKIQRTQQEDSAVYLCASSLAHNQPQHFGDGTRLSIL.

This clone was seen a few times. The chain employs TRBV28 and TRBJ1-5; D is undetermined. The CDR3 has 13 residues. The germline V and J ends were trimmed by 3 bases and 4 bases, with 7 bases remaining between them. CDR1 and CDR2 from the germline V gene are MDHEN and SYDVKM. As DNA, the CDR3 is TGTGCCAGCAGTTTGGTGGGAAATCAGCCCCAGCATTTT. This encodes CASSLVGNQPQHF.

The genes are TRBV10-3 and TRBJ2-7, with 9 bases identical to TRBD1. CDR1 is ENHRY and CDR2 is SYGVKD in the germline V gene. J was trimmed by 2 bases and V by 4 bases; bases with no gene match: 0. The CDR3 spans 13 residues. Written as DNA, the CDR3 is TGTGCCATCAGTGGGACAGGGGCCTACGAGCAGTACTTC. Encoded protein: CAISGTGAYEQYF.

The chain is built from TRBV5-4 and TRBJ2-7; D not certain. The CDR3 sequence is 12 residues long. Germline V CDR1 and CDR2: SGHNT, YYREEE (reference sequence). Trimming removed 2 bases at V and 1 base at J, with 4 bases between. The CDR3 DNA reads as TGTGCCAGCAGCTTACAGTCCTACGAGCAGTACTTC. It codes for CASSLQSYEQYF. Looking up the rest from reference TRBV5-4 and TRBJ2-7 gives the full variable domain: ETGVTQSPTHLIKTRGQQVTLRCSSQSGHNTVSWYQQALGQGPQFIFQYYREEENGRGNFPPRFSGLQFPNYSSELNVNALELDDSALYLCASSLQSYEQYFGPGTRLTVT.

The table lists this clone with a few counts. CDR3 loop: CASSQATNSYEQYF. In nucleotides, the CDR3 is TGTGCCAGCAGCCAAGCTACTAACTCCTACGAGCAGTACTTC. The chain has TRBV4-2 and TRBJ2-7; D ambiguous. Germline loops: CDR1 LGHNA, CDR2 YNFKEQ. There are 14 residues in the CDR3. V lost 1 base and J 0 bases, leaving 7 bases between the germline ends.